Listed here is a single T cell receptor (beta chain). These data are taken from a study of blood T cell repertoires in COVID-19. About the study: Acute and convalescent COVID-19 samples came from the United States, Italy and Spain. T cells, B-cell-depleted T cells, or PBMCs provided the cDNA or gDNA that served as material.

Sequenced by immunoSEQ multiplex PCR; TCRdb stores in-frame clones only, minus some. The sample shows fewer than 500,000 clones, 75% to 90% of them seen only once. CDR3 length: 14 residues. The germline CDR1 and CDR2 sequences are SNHLY and FYNNEI. V was cut by 4 bases and J by 2 bases, with 11 bases left in between. Among Cohort 3 donors, those recovered had two negative PCRs, clearance, or symptom resolution. This clonotype was sampled from a woman under 30 who had recovered from COVID-19. V and J are TRBV2 and TRBJ2-5; D is perhaps TRBD2 (6 bases). The sequencing input was PBMCs or T cells enriched from blood (not recorded which). CDR3 loop: CASSAATSQETQYF. The CDR3 nucleotides read TGTGCCAGCAGTGCCGCGACTAGTCAAGAGACCCAGTACTTC. Looking up the rest from reference TRBV2 and TRBJ2-5 gives the full variable domain: EPEVTQTPSHQVTQMGQEVILRCVPISNHLYFYWYRQILGQKVEFLVSFYNNEISEKSEIFDDQFSVERPDGSNFTLKIRSTKLEDSAMYFCASSAATSQETQYFGPGTRLLVL.